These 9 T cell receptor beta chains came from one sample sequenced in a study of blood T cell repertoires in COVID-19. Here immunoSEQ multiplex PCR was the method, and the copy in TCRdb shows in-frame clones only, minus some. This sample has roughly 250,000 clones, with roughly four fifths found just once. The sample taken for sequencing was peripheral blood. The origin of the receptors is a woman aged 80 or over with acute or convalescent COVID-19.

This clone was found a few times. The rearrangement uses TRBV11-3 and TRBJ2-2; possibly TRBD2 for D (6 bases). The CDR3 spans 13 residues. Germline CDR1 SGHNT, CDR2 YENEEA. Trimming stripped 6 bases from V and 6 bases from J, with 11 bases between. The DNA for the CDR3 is TGTGCCAGCAGTCAGAGCGGGTCCGGGGAGCTGTTTTTT. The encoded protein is CASSQSGSGELFF.

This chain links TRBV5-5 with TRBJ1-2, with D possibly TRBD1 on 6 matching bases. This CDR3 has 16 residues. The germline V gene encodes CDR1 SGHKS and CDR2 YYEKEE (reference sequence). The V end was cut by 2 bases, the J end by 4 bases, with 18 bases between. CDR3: CASSFEWQGIPYGYTF. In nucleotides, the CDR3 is TGTGCCAGCAGCTTTGAGTGGCAGGGGATCCCCTATGGCTACACCTTC.

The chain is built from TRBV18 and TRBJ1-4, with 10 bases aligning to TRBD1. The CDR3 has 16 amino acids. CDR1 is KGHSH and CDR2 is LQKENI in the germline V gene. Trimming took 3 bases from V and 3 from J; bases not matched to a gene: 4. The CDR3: CASSPGQGSPNEKLFF. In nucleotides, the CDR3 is TGTGCCAGCTCACCGGGACAGGGGAGCCCTAATGAAAAACTGTTTTTT.

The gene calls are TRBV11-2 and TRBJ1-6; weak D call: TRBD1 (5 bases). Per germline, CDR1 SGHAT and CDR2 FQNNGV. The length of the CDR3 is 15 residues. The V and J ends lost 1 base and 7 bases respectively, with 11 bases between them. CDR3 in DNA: TGTGCCAGCAGCTTAGGACGGGGGGACAATTCACCCCTCCACTTT. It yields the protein CASSLGRGDNSPLHF.

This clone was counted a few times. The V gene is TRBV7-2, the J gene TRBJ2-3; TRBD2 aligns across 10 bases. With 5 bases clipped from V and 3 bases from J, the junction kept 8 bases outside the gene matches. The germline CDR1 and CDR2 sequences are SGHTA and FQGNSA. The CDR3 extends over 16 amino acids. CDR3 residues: CASSIPAGGITDTQYF. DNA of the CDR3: TGTGCCAGCAGCATCCCAGCGGGGGGGATTACAGATACGCAGTATTTT.

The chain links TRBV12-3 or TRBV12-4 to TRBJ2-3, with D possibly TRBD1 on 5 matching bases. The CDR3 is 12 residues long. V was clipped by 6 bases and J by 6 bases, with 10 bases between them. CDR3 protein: CASSSGWDTQYF. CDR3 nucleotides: TGTGCCAGCAGCTCAGGGTGGGATACGCAGTATTTT.

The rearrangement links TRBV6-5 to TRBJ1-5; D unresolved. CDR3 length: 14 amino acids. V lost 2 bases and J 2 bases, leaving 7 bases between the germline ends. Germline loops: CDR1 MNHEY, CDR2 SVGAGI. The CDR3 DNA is TGTGCCAGCAGTTACGTTAATGGCAATCAGCCCCAGCATTTT. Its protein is CASSYVNGNQPQHF.

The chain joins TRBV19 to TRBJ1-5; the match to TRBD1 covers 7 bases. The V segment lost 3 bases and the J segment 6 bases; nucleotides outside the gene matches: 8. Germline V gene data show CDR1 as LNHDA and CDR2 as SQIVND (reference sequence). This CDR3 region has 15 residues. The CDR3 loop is CASSIQGGIPQPQHF. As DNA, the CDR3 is TGTGCCAGTAGTATCCAAGGGGGCATTCCTCAGCCCCAGCATTTT.

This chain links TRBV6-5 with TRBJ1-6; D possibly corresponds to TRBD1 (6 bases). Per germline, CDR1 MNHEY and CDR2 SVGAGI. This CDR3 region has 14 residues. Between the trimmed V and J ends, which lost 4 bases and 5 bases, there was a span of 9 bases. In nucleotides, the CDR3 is TGTGCCAGCAGTTCTACAGGGAATAATTCACCCCTCCACTTT. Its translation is CASSSTGNNSPLHF.